A single sample is the source of the 6 T cell receptor beta chains below, sequenced in a study of technical replicates of blood from a few donors. Profiled with immunoSEQ multiplex PCR; TCRdb holds only in-frame clones, not every one. The data show 80,000 to 100,000 clones, around 90% seen once. The sequenced sample consisted of T cells isolated from PBMCs. All receptors derive from a human donor in good health.

The chain employs TRBV5-4 and TRBJ1-1; possible D gene TRBD1, 5 bases. The V and J ends lost 0 bases and 1 base respectively, with 10 bases between them. Germline CDR1 SGHNT, CDR2 YYREEE (reference sequence). The CDR3 loop spans 15 amino acids. In nucleotides, the CDR3 is TGTGCCAGCAGCTTGGCCGGAGGGGCGAACACTGAAGCTTTCTTT. Protein product: CASSLAGGANTEAFF.

The V call is TRBV9, the J call TRBJ2-1; TRBD2 matches 9 bases. J gave up 3 bases and V 1 base, and 2 bases lay outside the gene matches. Germline values: CDR1 SGDLS, CDR2 YYNGEE. The CDR3 runs to 15 residues. The CDR3 loop reads CASSVFSGSYNEQFF. CDR3 nucleotides: TGTGCCAGCAGCGTATTTAGCGGGAGCTACAATGAGCAGTTCTTC.

The chain is built from TRBV5-5 and TRBJ2-5; 7 bases are a match to TRBD1. V lost 0 bases and J lost 4; bases outside the gene matches: 3. The CDR3 covers 14 residues. The germline CDR1 and CDR2 sequences are SGHKS and YYEKEE (reference sequence). CDR3 in DNA: TGTGCCAGCAGCTTGGCCAGGGGGAGAGAGACCCAGTACTTC. The encoded protein is CASSLARGRETQYF.

The chain employs TRBV7-9 and TRBJ2-1, with 7 bases fitting TRBD1. Germline CDR1 reads SEHNR; CDR2 reads FQNEAQ (reference sequence). The CDR3 covers 15 residues. Trimming removed 5 bases from V and 7 bases from J; junction bases left unmatched: 11. In DNA, the CDR3 is TGTGCCAGCAGCGCCCGGACGACAGGGCGGAATGAGCAGTTCTTC. Protein: CASSARTTGRNEQFF.

The sample holds one count of this clone. V gene TRBV30 combines with J gene TRBJ1-5, with a weak D call TRBD1 (5 bases). Trimming took 1 base from V and 6 from J, leaving 16 bases between them. Germline-derived CDR1 and CDR2 are GTSNPN and SVGIG (reference sequence). The CDR3 is 15 amino acids. The CDR3 sequence is CAWSGVGEHGQPQHF. For the CDR3, the DNA is TGTGCCTGGAGTGGTGTAGGGGAACACGGTCAGCCCCAGCATTTT.

The rearrangement uses TRBV28 and TRBJ1-2; tentative D call: TRBD1 (5 bases). V dropped 2 bases and J dropped 0 bases, with 10 bases sitting between them. CDR1 and CDR2 (germline): MDHEN, SYDVKM. This CDR3 region has 15 residues. The CDR3 DNA reads TGTGCCAGCAGTTTAAACGACAGTCCTAACTATGGCTACACCTTC. Translating it yields CASSLNDSPNYGYTF.